One sample yielded the 19 T cell receptor beta chains listed below, sequenced in a study of blood T cells in healthy people across ages. The second PCR ran about 6 to 12 cycles with a sample-barcoded 5' primer and J-beta primers. TCRdb passed the 5' RACE reads through MiXCR, listing each CDR3 protein once. The sample records hundreds of thousands of distinct CDR3 sequences, around 42% being singletons. Input material: blood. The receptor set was obtained from a man aged 60-69 years in good health.

About this clonotype: A much more abundant neighbour one base away suggests this may be a read error. The genes are TRBV7-2 and TRBJ2-7; unclear D gene. The germline gives CDR1 SGHTA, CDR2 FQGNSA. Trimming removed 1 base at V and 5 bases at J, with 9 bases between. The CDR3 covers 13 residues. CDR3 in DNA: TGTACCAGCAGCTTAGTATCGAGGAACGAGCAGTACTTC. Amino acid sequence: CTSSLVSRNEQYF.

The V call is TRBV18, the J call TRBJ2-3; 8 nucleotides align to TRBD1. The CDR3 sequence is 15 residues long. After removal of 8 bases from V and 0 bases from J, the junction contained 7 bases not matched to a gene. Germline values: CDR1 KGHSH, CDR2 LQKENI. The CDR3, as DNA: TGTGCCAGCCAATGGACAGGGACCAGCACAGATACGCAGTATTTT. It codes for CASQWTGTSTDTQYF.

Remarks on this clonotype: An end of the junction does not agree with germline; a read error may underlie this. The chain is built from TRBV9 and TRBJ1-1; D gene ambiguous. The CDR3 runs 14 residues. Germline V gives CDR1 SGDLS, CDR2 YYNGEE. The CDR3 coding sequence is TGTACCAGCACCCCTTCGGATATTAGCACTGAAGCTTTCTTT. It is translated as CTSTPSDISTEAFF.

The V and J genes are TRBV9 and TRBJ2-7, with D possibly being TRBD2 (5 bases). V lost 0 bases and J lost 6, with 13 bases in between. This CDR3 contains 14 residues. Germline lookup yields CDR1 SGDLS and CDR2 YYNGEE. CDR3 residues: CASSVGGLLSEQYF. The CDR3, as DNA: TGTGCCAGCAGCGTAGGAGGGTTGCTCTCCGAGCAGTACTTC.

At least ten counts were recorded for this clonotype. CDR3 residues: CSVDSGYEQYF. The CDR3 DNA sequence: TGCAGCGTTGATTCGGGCTACGAGCAGTACTTC. The chain employs TRBV29-1 and TRBJ2-7; D remains unclear. The CDR3 totals 11 residues. Trimming pared 3 bases from V and 3 bases from J, leaving 6 bases between. Germline CDR1 reads SQVTM; CDR2 reads ANQGSEA.

As for this clonotype: Possible read error: a much larger clone is one base away. The CDR3 spells CSVEERNLQGAPQFF. DNA of the CDR3: TGCAGCGTTGAAGAAAGGAATTTGCAGGGGGCCCCCCAGTTCTTC. V and J are TRBV29-1 and TRBJ2-1, with 8 bases fitting TRBD1. The germline V gene has CDR1 SQVTM and CDR2 ANQGSEA. The trim removed 0 bases at V and 13 bases at J, leaving 14 bases unmatched. The CDR3 extends over 15 amino acids.

V is TRBV6-5 and J is TRBJ1-1, with 12 bases lining up with TRBD1. This CDR3 has 16 residues. Trimming at V came to 6 bases and at J to 7 bases, leaving 12 bases not matched to a gene. Germline V gene sequence: CDR1 MNHEY, CDR2 SVGAGI. The CDR3 loop is CASRPGTGGFMGEAFF. Here the CDR3 DNA reads TGTGCCAGCAGGCCCGGGACAGGGGGCTTTATGGGTGAAGCTTTCTTT.

This clonotype was detected a few times. V gene TRBV9 combines with J gene TRBJ2-7; D remains ambiguous. The CDR3 contains 15 residues. Trimming cost V 8 bases and J 0 bases, with 18 bases left between them. Per germline, CDR1 SGDLS and CDR2 YYNGEE. The CDR3 sequence is CASGALERSSYEQYF. The CDR3 DNA reads as TGTGCCAGTGGCGCCCTGGAGCGCAGCTCCTACGAGCAGTACTTC.

The genes are TRBV7-8 and TRBJ2-4; D gene unclear. The end of the DNA fits TRBJ2-7 better, so the J call may be wrong. The CDR3 totals 13 residues. The V gene's germline CDR1 is SGHVS and CDR2 FQNEAQ. CDR3 in amino acids: CASSIRNTYEQYF. The CDR3, as DNA: TGTGCCAGCAGCATACGGAATACCTACGAGCAGTACTTC.

The J gene is TRBJ2-1, the V gene TRBV5-6, with 10 bases lining up with TRBD2. V shed 2 bases and J 1 base; nucleotides not matched to a gene: 6. The CDR3 loop spans 17 amino acids. CDR1 and CDR2 (germline): SGHDT, YYEEEE. CDR3: CASSFTTSGRSYNEQFF. The DNA for the CDR3 is TGTGCCAGCAGCTTCACGACTAGCGGGCGTTCCTACAATGAGCAGTTCTTC.

J is TRBJ2-3 and V is TRBV7-2, with TRBD2 matching 12 bases. This CDR3 has 17 amino acids. V lost 5 bases to trimming and J lost 5 bases; unmatched junction nucleotides: 11. Germline CDR1 and CDR2: SGHTA and FQGNSA. In nucleotides, the CDR3 is TGTGCCAGCAGCGAGCCCCTAGCGGGAGGGCCCGGAGATACGCAGTATTTT. This translates into CASSEPLAGGPGDTQYF.

CDR3 sequence: CAISEPDGPWTFF. CDR3 coding DNA: TGTGCCATCAGTGAGCCGGACGGGCCCTGGACTTTCTTT. This chain connects TRBV10-3 to TRBJ1-1; D call uncertain. Trimming removed 2 bases at V and 12 bases at J, with 16 bases between. Germline lookup yields CDR1 ENHRY and CDR2 SYGVKD. CDR3 length: 13 residues.

V gene TRBV12-3 or TRBV12-4 combines with J gene TRBJ2-7; 10 bases match TRBD1. The V gene end was trimmed by 7 bases and the J gene end by 0 bases; junction bases not matched to a gene: 6. CDR3 length: 15 residues. As DNA, the CDR3 is TGTGCCAGCACCCCGGGACAGGGGATCTCCTACGAGCAGTACTTC. Encoded protein: CASTPGQGISYEQYF.

The CDR3 DNA reads as TGTGCCAGCAGTACATCTCGTGGGGACACTGAAGCTTTCTTT. It specifies CASSTSRGDTEAFF. The chain is built from TRBV6-5 and TRBJ1-1; no clear D. The CDR3 covers 14 residues. The germline gives CDR1 MNHEY, CDR2 SVGAGI. Trimming cost V 5 bases and J 3 bases, with 13 bases left between them.

The chain is built from TRBV15 and TRBJ1-5, with D unclear. Trimming pared 0 bases from V and 0 bases from J, leaving 9 bases between. This CDR3 region has 16 residues. Germline CDR1 is LNHNV and CDR2 is YYDKDF (reference sequence). The chain's CDR3 is CATSRERGNSNQPQHF. The CDR3 region has the DNA TGTGCCACCAGCAGAGAACGGGGAAATAGCAATCAGCCCCAGCATTTT.

This clonotype was detected ten times or more. CDR3 loop: CASSDDRVPYEQYF. DNA of the CDR3: TGTGCCAGCAGCGATGACAGGGTACCCTACGAGCAGTACTTC. The V gene is TRBV5-5, the J gene TRBJ2-7; TRBD1 matches 7 bases. Germline CDR1 reads SGHKS; CDR2 reads YYEKEE (reference sequence). With V trimmed by 4 bases and J by 2 bases, 6 bases remained unmatched. This CDR3 region has 14 residues.

The chain recombines TRBV10-3 with TRBJ2-1, with 13 bases matching TRBD2. The CDR3 has 14 residues. In germline, CDR1 is ENHRY, CDR2 SYGVKD. Trimming at V came to 6 bases and at J to 7 bases, leaving 3 bases not matched to a gene. CDR3 in amino acids: CAIRGLAGANEQFF. In DNA, the CDR3 is TGTGCCATCAGAGGACTAGCGGGGGCTAATGAGCAGTTCTTC.

Concerning this clonotype itself: Since the CDR3 does not end with the conserved phenylalanine or tryptophan, this likely comes from a read error. The chain is built from TRBV7-9 and TRBJ2-5; D may match TRBD1 or TRBD2 (5 bases each). Germline lookup yields CDR1 SEHNR and CDR2 FQNEAQ (reference sequence). This CDR3 is 13 amino acids long. With 7 bases removed from V and 5 bases from J, the gap between germline ends came to 14 bases. The CDR3: CASTVGTVETQYS. The CDR3 DNA reads TGTGCCAGCACCGTCGGGACGGTGGAGACCCAGTACTCC.

There are a few counts of this clonotype. The rearrangement uses TRBV28 and TRBJ2-5; 14 bases match TRBD2. CDR3 length: 16 amino acids. The germline CDR1 and CDR2 sequences are MDHEN and SYDVKM. The junction had 5 bases not matched to a gene; V was cut back by 5 bases and J by 3 bases. The CDR3 region is CASSILTSGGEETQYF. The CDR3 DNA is TGTGCCAGCAGTATACTGACTAGCGGGGGGGAAGAGACCCAGTACTTC.